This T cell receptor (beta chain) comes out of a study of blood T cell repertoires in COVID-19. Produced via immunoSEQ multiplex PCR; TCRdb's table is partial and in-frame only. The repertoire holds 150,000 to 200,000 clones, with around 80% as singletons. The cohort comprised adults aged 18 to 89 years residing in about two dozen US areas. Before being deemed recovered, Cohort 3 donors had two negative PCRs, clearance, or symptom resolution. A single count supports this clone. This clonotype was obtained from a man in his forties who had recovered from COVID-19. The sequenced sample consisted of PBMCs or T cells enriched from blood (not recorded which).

Written as DNA, the CDR3 is TGTGCCAGCTCACCAGGACAGACGAGTTCCTACGAGCAGTACGTC. Encoded protein: CASSPGQTSSYEQYV. V usage is TRBV18 and J usage is TRBJ2-7, with D possibly matching TRBD1 (6 bases). This CDR3 has 15 amino acids. The V end lost 2 bases, the J end lost 1 base, and 12 bases lay between the germline ends. From germline, CDR1 is KGHSH and CDR2 LQKENI.